These T cell receptor beta chains were read from a single sample in a study of blood T cells in healthy people across ages. MiXCR, run by TCRdb on the 5' RACE reads, gives a single entry per CDR3 protein. The sample lists about 1.4 million distinct CDR3 sequences; approximately 59% were seen once. The sample comprised blood. Source of these receptors: a man younger than 30 in good health. CDR3s include the opening cysteine and the closing phenylalanine or tryptophan. Each record gives: clone size, D gene, CDR3 length, V gene, J gene, CDR3 protein, CDR3 DNA. D genes are given only for firm matches. The size of a clone is reported for some rows only, either as once, few or many, or as a class for expanded clones.

clone_size: -
d_call: TRBD1
cdr3_length: 21
v_call: TRBV27
j_call: TRBJ2-4
cdr3_aa: CASSAFFGTGGPTLAKNIQYF
cdr3_nt: TGTGCCAGCAGTGCCTTTTTTGGGACAGGGGGCCCCACTTTAGCCAAAAACATTCAGTACTTC

clone_size: -
d_call: TRBD1
cdr3_length: 14
v_call: TRBV7-9
j_call: TRBJ2-1
cdr3_aa: CASSPETGLGEQFF
cdr3_nt: TGTGCCAGCAGCCCTGAGACAGGGCTGGGAGAGCAGTTCTTC

clone_size: -
d_call: -
cdr3_length: 17
v_call: TRBV2
j_call: TRBJ2-3
cdr3_aa: CASSDLYGGDLTDTQYF
cdr3_nt: TGTGCCAGCAGCGACCTTTATGGTGGGGACCTCACAGATACGCAGTATTTT

clone_size: -
d_call: -
cdr3_length: 15
v_call: TRBV5-1
j_call: TRBJ2-5
cdr3_aa: CASSLSTGPQETQYF
cdr3_nt: TGCGCCAGCAGCTTGAGTACCGGACCGCAAGAGACCCAGTACTTC

clone_size: few
d_call: -
cdr3_length: 14
v_call: TRBV15
j_call: TRBJ2-7
cdr3_aa: CATSRGPGSYEQYF
cdr3_nt: TGTGCCACCAGCAGAGGCCCGGGATCCTACGAGCAGTACTTC

clone_size: few
d_call: -
cdr3_length: 18
v_call: TRBV28
j_call: TRBJ2-1
cdr3_aa: CASSGRPGRVPANNEQFF
cdr3_nt: TGTGCCAGCAGTGGGAGACCCGGGAGAGTCCCCGCAAACAATGAGCAGTTCTTC

clone_size: -
d_call: -
cdr3_length: 19
v_call: TRBV4-3
j_call: TRBJ2-4
cdr3_aa: CAGSQGLHYGELAKNIQYF
cdr3_nt: TGCGCCGGCAGCCAGGGCTTACATTACGGGGAGCTAGCCAAAAACATTCAGTACTTC

clone_size: few
d_call: -
cdr3_length: 14
v_call: TRBV21-1
j_call: TRBJ2-1
cdr3_aa: CASKGVGSYNEQFF
cdr3_nt: TGTGCCAGCAAAGGTGTCGGCTCCTACAATGAGCAGTTCTTC

clone_size: few
d_call: -
cdr3_length: 14
v_call: TRBV27
j_call: TRBJ2-7
cdr3_aa: CASSLSFRDYEQYF
cdr3_nt: TGTGCCAGCAGTTTAAGTTTCAGGGACTACGAGCAGTACTTC

clone_size: few
d_call: -
cdr3_length: 13
v_call: TRBV3-1
j_call: TRBJ2-4
cdr3_aa: CASSLGTRGEQYF
cdr3_nt: TGTGCCAGCAGCCTTGGGACGAGAGGGGAGCAGTACTTC

clone_size: -
d_call: -
cdr3_length: 16
v_call: TRBV18
j_call: TRBJ2-3
cdr3_aa: CASSPPAVTRTDTQYF
cdr3_nt: TGTGCCAGCTCACCACCGGCGGTGACCCGCACAGATACGCAGTATTTT

clone_size: -
d_call: TRBD1
cdr3_length: 15
v_call: TRBV15
j_call: TRBJ2-3
cdr3_aa: CAASAGQGDTDTQYF
cdr3_nt: TGTGCCGCCAGCGCAGGACAGGGCGACACAGATACGCAGTATTTT

clone_size: few
d_call: TRBD1
cdr3_length: 15
v_call: TRBV9
j_call: TRBJ2-7
cdr3_aa: CASSAKDRSSYEQYF
cdr3_nt: TGTGCCAGCAGCGCTAAGGACAGGTCTTCCTACGAGCAGTACTTC

clone_size: -
d_call: -
cdr3_length: 13
v_call: TRBV10-3
j_call: TRBJ2-1
cdr3_aa: CAISPGQEGEQFF
cdr3_nt: TGTGCCATCAGTCCCGGGCAGGAGGGTGAGCAGTTCTTC

clone_size: -
d_call: -
cdr3_length: 14
v_call: TRBV2
j_call: TRBJ2-4
cdr3_aa: CASTKERTKNIQYF
cdr3_nt: TGTGCCAGCACGAAAGAGCGGACCAAAAACATTCAGTACTTC

clone_size: few
d_call: -
cdr3_length: 13
v_call: TRBV6-5
j_call: TRBJ1-6
cdr3_aa: CASLRGPNSPLHF
cdr3_nt: TGTGCCAGCCTCCGGGGCCCCAATTCACCCCTCCACTTT

clone_size: -
d_call: TRBD2
cdr3_length: 15
v_call: TRBV12-3/TRBV12-4
j_call: TRBJ2-7
cdr3_aa: CASSLAAGGGYEQYF
cdr3_nt: TGTGCCAGCAGTTTAGCGGCGGGAGGAGGCTACGAGCAGTACTTC

clone_size: -
d_call: -
cdr3_length: 16
v_call: TRBV12-3/TRBV12-4
j_call: TRBJ2-4
cdr3_aa: CASSSLSTVAKNIQYF
cdr3_nt: TGTGCCAGCAGTTCCCTCTCGACAGTAGCCAAAAACATTCAGTACTTC

clone_size: -
d_call: TRBD1
cdr3_length: 15
v_call: TRBV12-3/TRBV12-4
j_call: TRBJ1-2
cdr3_aa: CASRRIRDSMDGYTF
cdr3_nt: TGTGCCAGCAGGCGAATCCGGGACAGTATGGATGGCTACACCTTC

clone_size: -
d_call: -
cdr3_length: 12
v_call: TRBV29-1
j_call: TRBJ2-1
cdr3_aa: CSVEIDSNEQFF
cdr3_nt: TGCAGCGTTGAAATAGACAGCAACGAGCAGTTCTTC

clone_size: few
d_call: TRBD1
cdr3_length: 14
v_call: TRBV4-1
j_call: TRBJ2-5
cdr3_aa: CASSQVDRGETQYF
cdr3_nt: TGCGCCAGCAGCCAAGTCGACAGGGGAGAGACCCAGTACTTC

clone_size: -
d_call: -
cdr3_length: 16
v_call: TRBV20-1
j_call: TRBJ1-2
cdr3_aa: CSARDGRGGQFHGYTF
cdr3_nt: TGCAGTGCTAGAGACGGGAGGGGGGGACAATTCCATGGCTACACCTTC

clone_size: -
d_call: -
cdr3_length: 16
v_call: TRBV6-5
j_call: TRBJ1-1
cdr3_aa: CASSYGVPQQNTEAFF
cdr3_nt: TGTGCCAGCAGTTACGGGGTTCCACAGCAGAACACTGAAGCTTTCTTT

clone_size: -
d_call: -
cdr3_length: 13
v_call: TRBV10-3
j_call: TRBJ2-5
cdr3_aa: CAISGGPGETQYF
cdr3_nt: TGTGCCATCAGTGGGGGGCCCGGGGAGACCCAGTACTTC

clone_size: once
d_call: -
cdr3_length: 11
v_call: TRBV29-1
j_call: TRBJ2-7
cdr3_aa: CSTYGPQEQYF
cdr3_nt: TGCAGCACGTACGGACCTCAGGAGCAGTACTTC

clone_size: -
d_call: -
cdr3_length: 16
v_call: TRBV4-1
j_call: TRBJ1-1
cdr3_aa: CASSQERSWANTEAFF
cdr3_nt: TGCGCCAGCAGCCAAGAAAGGTCCTGGGCAAACACTGAAGCTTTCTTT

clone_size: few
d_call: TRBD2
cdr3_length: 16
v_call: TRBV27
j_call: TRBJ2-1
cdr3_aa: CASSLGTSGKYNEQFF
cdr3_nt: TGTGCCAGCAGTCTGGGGACTAGCGGGAAATACAATGAGCAGTTCTTC

clone_size: few
d_call: -
cdr3_length: 15
v_call: TRBV28
j_call: TRBJ2-6
cdr3_aa: CASSEQGSGANVLTF
cdr3_nt: TGTGCCAGCAGTGAGCAGGGCTCTGGGGCCAACGTCCTGACTTTC

clone_size: few
d_call: TRBD2
cdr3_length: 17
v_call: TRBV4-2
j_call: TRBJ2-1
cdr3_aa: CASSQEGTSGGNNEQFF
cdr3_nt: TGTGCCAGCAGCCAAGAAGGGACTAGCGGGGGGAACAATGAGCAGTTCTTC

clone_size: few
d_call: -
cdr3_length: 15
v_call: TRBV12-3/TRBV12-4
j_call: TRBJ2-7
cdr3_aa: CASSSTRERYYEQYF
cdr3_nt: TGTGCCAGCAGTAGTACTCGGGAGCGGTACTACGAGCAGTACTTC

clone_size: few
d_call: -
cdr3_length: 17
v_call: TRBV4-1
j_call: TRBJ2-5
cdr3_aa: CASSQTLVVRRQETQYF
cdr3_nt: TGCGCCAGCAGCCAAACGTTGGTGGTAAGACGCCAAGAGACCCAGTACTTC

clone_size: -
d_call: TRBD1
cdr3_length: 16
v_call: TRBV20-1
j_call: TRBJ2-7
cdr3_aa: CSARGPGQGASYEQYF
cdr3_nt: TGCAGTGCCAGAGGGCCAGGACAGGGGGCATCCTACGAGCAGTACTTC

clone_size: few
d_call: -
cdr3_length: 13
v_call: TRBV6-5
j_call: TRBJ2-1
cdr3_aa: CASSQVVNNEQFF
cdr3_nt: TGTGCCAGCAGTCAAGTGGTCAACAATGAGCAGTTCTTC

clone_size: few
d_call: TRBD2
cdr3_length: 15
v_call: TRBV27
j_call: TRBJ2-7
cdr3_aa: CASSFAGTSGYEQYF
cdr3_nt: TGTGCCAGTTCCTTCGCGGGGACTAGCGGATACGAGCAGTACTTC

clone_size: -
d_call: -
cdr3_length: 13
v_call: TRBV9
j_call: TRBJ1-2
cdr3_aa: CASSVEGYYGYTF
cdr3_nt: TGTGCCAGCAGCGTAGAAGGGTACTATGGCTACACCTTC

clone_size: -
d_call: -
cdr3_length: 14
v_call: TRBV9
j_call: TRBJ1-2
cdr3_aa: CASSSTEGYYGYTF
cdr3_nt: TGTGCCAGCAGCTCAACGGAGGGGTACTATGGCTACACCTTC

clone_size: -
d_call: TRBD1
cdr3_length: 15
v_call: TRBV28
j_call: TRBJ1-2
cdr3_aa: CASSLPSGTVYGYTF
cdr3_nt: TGTGCCAGCAGTTTACCTTCCGGGACAGTCTATGGCTACACCTTC

clone_size: -
d_call: TRBD1
cdr3_length: 15
v_call: TRBV27
j_call: TRBJ1-5
cdr3_aa: CASRIRDRADQPQHF
cdr3_nt: TGTGCCAGCAGAATACGGGACAGGGCGGATCAGCCCCAGCATTTT

clone_size: once
d_call: TRBD2
cdr3_length: 19
v_call: TRBV20-1
j_call: TRBJ2-1
cdr3_aa: CSARTGLAGAQSSYNEQFF
cdr3_nt: TGCAGTGCTAGAACCGGACTAGCGGGGGCCCAAAGCTCCTACAATGAGCAGTTCTTC

clone_size: few
d_call: TRBD2
cdr3_length: 16
v_call: TRBV4-1
j_call: TRBJ2-7
cdr3_aa: CASRPIAGSSSYEQYF
cdr3_nt: TGCGCCAGCAGGCCTATAGCGGGATCAAGCTCCTACGAGCAGTACTTC

clone_size: -
d_call: -
cdr3_length: 14
v_call: TRBV29-1
j_call: TRBJ1-2
cdr3_aa: CSGWTDLFGHGYTF
cdr3_nt: TGCAGCGGCTGGACAGACTTGTTCGGACATGGCTACACCTTC

clone_size: -
d_call: TRBD1
cdr3_length: 16
v_call: TRBV4-1
j_call: TRBJ1-5
cdr3_aa: CASSQTPGQGYQPQHF
cdr3_nt: TGCGCCAGCAGCCAAACCCCGGGACAGGGGTATCAGCCCCAGCATTTT

clone_size: -
d_call: -
cdr3_length: 14
v_call: TRBV7-2
j_call: TRBJ2-1
cdr3_aa: CASSSTANFYEQFF
cdr3_nt: TGTGCCAGCAGCTCGACAGCAAACTTCTACGAGCAGTTCTTC

clone_size: -
d_call: -
cdr3_length: 16
v_call: TRBV19
j_call: TRBJ1-5
cdr3_aa: CASSIYATYSNQPQHF
cdr3_nt: TGTGCCAGTAGTATTTATGCGACATATAGCAATCAGCCCCAGCATTTT

clone_size: once
d_call: -
cdr3_length: 13
v_call: TRBV20-1
j_call: TRBJ2-4
cdr3_aa: CSAREGAKNIQYF
cdr3_nt: TGCAGTGCTAGGGAGGGAGCCAAAAACATTCAGTACTTC

clone_size: few
d_call: -
cdr3_length: 14
v_call: TRBV12-3/TRBV12-4
j_call: TRBJ1-6
cdr3_aa: CASSFGGNASPLHF
cdr3_nt: TGTGCCAGCAGTTTTGGGGGGAACGCTTCACCCCTCCACTTT

clone_size: once
d_call: -
cdr3_length: 13
v_call: TRBV10-3
j_call: TRBJ1-6
cdr3_aa: CASNRVKNSPLHF
cdr3_nt: TGTGCCAGCAACAGGGTTAAAAATTCACCCCTCCACTTT

clone_size: -
d_call: -
cdr3_length: 12
v_call: TRBV20-1
j_call: TRBJ2-7
cdr3_aa: CSASPPMYEQYF
cdr3_nt: TGCAGTGCTAGCCCCCCTATGTACGAGCAGTACTTC

clone_size: -
d_call: TRBD1
cdr3_length: 17
v_call: TRBV6-2/TRBV6-3
j_call: TRBJ2-6
cdr3_aa: CASSAGQGNGGANVLTF
cdr3_nt: TGTGCCAGCAGTGCGGGACAGGGTAACGGTGGGGCCAACGTCCTGACTTTC

clone_size: -
d_call: -
cdr3_length: 15
v_call: TRBV13
j_call: TRBJ2-2
cdr3_aa: CASSLGGRNTGELFF
cdr3_nt: TGTGCCAGCAGCTTAGGAGGTCGGAACACCGGGGAGCTGTTTTTT

clone_size: once
d_call: TRBD2
cdr3_length: 16
v_call: TRBV27
j_call: TRBJ2-1
cdr3_aa: CASSFLGTSGSNEQFF
cdr3_nt: TGTGCCAGCAGTTTCCTGGGGACTAGCGGGTCCAATGAGCAGTTCTTC

clone_size: -
d_call: -
cdr3_length: 16
v_call: TRBV4-1
j_call: TRBJ1-1
cdr3_aa: CASSLPYRGLNTEAFF
cdr3_nt: TGCGCCAGCAGCCTCCCCTATCGGGGCCTGAACACTGAAGCTTTCTTT

clone_size: -
d_call: TRBD2
cdr3_length: 19
v_call: TRBV5-1
j_call: TRBJ2-7
cdr3_aa: CASSEVTSSGTSVTYEQYF
cdr3_nt: TGCGCCAGCAGCGAAGTCACCTCCTCGGGGACTAGCGTTACCTACGAGCAGTACTTC

clone_size: -
d_call: -
cdr3_length: 15
v_call: TRBV12-5
j_call: TRBJ2-5
cdr3_aa: CASGSGADSQETQYF
cdr3_nt: TGTGCTAGTGGTTCAGGGGCAGATTCTCAAGAGACCCAGTACTTC